Each of the 2 T cell receptor beta chains below was sequenced from the same sample in a study of cytomegalovirus exposure and HLA in healthy donors. It was with 60 Vbeta and 13 Jbeta primers that the PCR ran. The protocol was immunoSEQ multiplex PCR, while the TCRdb copy is restricted to in-frame clones and leaves out a portion. The data show 90,000 to 100,000 clones, about 80% seen once. The specimen was PBMCs. The receptors stem from a man aged 60 to 75 in good health and CMV-seropositive.

The chain joins TRBV4-1 to TRBJ1-2; unclear D gene. This CDR3 comprises 15 residues. Germline V gives CDR1 MGHRA, CDR2 YSYEKL. With 0 bases removed from V and 7 bases from J, the gap between germline ends came to 15 bases. CDR3: CASSQDSSASGGYTF. In DNA, the CDR3 is TGCGCCAGCAGCCAAGATTCGAGTGCGTCGGGTGGCTACACCTTC.

The chain combines TRBV18 with TRBJ2-2, with TRBD1 matching 8 bases. From germline, CDR1 is KGHSH and CDR2 LQKENI. V lost 6 bases and J lost 1; bases outside the gene matches: 7. The CDR3 spans 16 residues. CDR3 loop: CASSRRGTGNTGELFF. The CDR3 coding sequence is TGTGCCAGCTCGCGGCGCGGGACAGGGAACACCGGGGAGCTGTTTTTT.